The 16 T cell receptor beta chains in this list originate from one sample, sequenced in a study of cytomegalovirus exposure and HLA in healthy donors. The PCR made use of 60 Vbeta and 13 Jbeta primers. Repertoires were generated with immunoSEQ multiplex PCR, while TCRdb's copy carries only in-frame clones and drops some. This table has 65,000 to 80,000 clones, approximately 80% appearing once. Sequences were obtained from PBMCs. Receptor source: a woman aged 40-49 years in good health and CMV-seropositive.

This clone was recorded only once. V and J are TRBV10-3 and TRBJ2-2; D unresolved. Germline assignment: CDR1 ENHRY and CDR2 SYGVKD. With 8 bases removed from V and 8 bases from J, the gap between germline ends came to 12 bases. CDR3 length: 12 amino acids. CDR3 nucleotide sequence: TGTGCCATCGGCACAGTCTCTGGGGAGCTGTTTTTT. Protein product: CAIGTVSGELFF.

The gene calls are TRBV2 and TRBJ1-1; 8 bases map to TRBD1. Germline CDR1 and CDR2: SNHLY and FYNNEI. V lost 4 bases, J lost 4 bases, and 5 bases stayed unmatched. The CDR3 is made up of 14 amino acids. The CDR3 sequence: CASSGTGRSTEAFF. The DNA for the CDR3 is TGTGCCAGCAGTGGGACAGGGAGAAGCACTGAAGCTTTCTTT.

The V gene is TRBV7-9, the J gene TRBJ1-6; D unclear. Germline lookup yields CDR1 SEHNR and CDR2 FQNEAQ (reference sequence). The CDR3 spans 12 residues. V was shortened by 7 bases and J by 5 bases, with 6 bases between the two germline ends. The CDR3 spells CASTVDNSPLHF. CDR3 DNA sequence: TGTGCCAGCACCGTAGATAATTCACCCCTCCACTTT. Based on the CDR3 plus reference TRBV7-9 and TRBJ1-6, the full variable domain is DTGVSQNPRHKITKRGQNVTFRCDPISEHNRLYWYRQTLGQGPEFLTYFQNEAQLEKSRLLSDRFSAERPKGSFSTLEIQRTEQGDSAMYLCASTVDNSPLHFGNGTRLTVT.

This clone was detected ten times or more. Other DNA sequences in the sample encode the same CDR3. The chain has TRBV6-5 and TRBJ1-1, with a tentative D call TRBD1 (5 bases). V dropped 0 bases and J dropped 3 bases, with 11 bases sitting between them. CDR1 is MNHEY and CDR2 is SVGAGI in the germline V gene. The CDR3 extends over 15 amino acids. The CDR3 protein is CASSYSRSGDTEAFF. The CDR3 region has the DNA TGTGCCAGCAGTTACTCACGGTCGGGGGACACTGAAGCTTTCTTT.

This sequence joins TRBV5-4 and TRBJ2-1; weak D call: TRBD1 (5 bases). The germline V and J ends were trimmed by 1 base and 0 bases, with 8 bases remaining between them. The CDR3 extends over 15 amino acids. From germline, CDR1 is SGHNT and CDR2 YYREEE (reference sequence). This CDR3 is CASSLSGASYNEQFF. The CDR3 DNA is TGTGCCAGCAGCTTGTCTGGGGCCTCCTACAATGAGCAGTTCTTC. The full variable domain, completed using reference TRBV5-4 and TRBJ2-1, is ETGVTQSPTHLIKTRGQQVTLRCSSQSGHNTVSWYQQALGQGPQFIFQYYREEENGRGNFPPRFSGLQFPNYSSELNVNALELDDSALYLCASSLSGASYNEQFFGPGTRLTVL.

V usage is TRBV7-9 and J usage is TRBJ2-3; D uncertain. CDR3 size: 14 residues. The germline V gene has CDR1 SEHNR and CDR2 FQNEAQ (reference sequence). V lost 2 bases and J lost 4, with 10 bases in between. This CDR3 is CASSLSAWPDTQYF. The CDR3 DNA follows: TGTGCCAGCAGCTTAAGCGCGTGGCCAGATACGCAGTATTTT.

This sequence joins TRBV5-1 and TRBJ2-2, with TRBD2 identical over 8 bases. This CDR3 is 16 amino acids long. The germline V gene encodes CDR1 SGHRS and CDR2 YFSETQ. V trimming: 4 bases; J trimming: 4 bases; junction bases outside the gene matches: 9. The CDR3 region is CASSTPAGDLTGELFF. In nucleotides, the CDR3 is TGCGCCAGCAGCACCCCAGCGGGGGACCTCACCGGGGAGCTGTTTTTT.

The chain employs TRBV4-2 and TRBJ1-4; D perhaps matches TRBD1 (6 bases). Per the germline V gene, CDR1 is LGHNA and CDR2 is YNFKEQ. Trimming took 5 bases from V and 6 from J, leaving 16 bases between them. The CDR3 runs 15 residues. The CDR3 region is CASSFRGGADEKLFF. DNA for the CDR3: TGTGCCAGCAGCTTTCGTGGGGGGGCGGATGAAAAACTGTTTTTT.

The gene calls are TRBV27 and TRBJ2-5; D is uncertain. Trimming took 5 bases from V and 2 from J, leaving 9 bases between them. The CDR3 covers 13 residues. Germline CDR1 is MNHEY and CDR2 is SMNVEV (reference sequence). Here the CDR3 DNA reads TGTGCCAGCAGTGTCCTCGCGCAAGAGACCCAGTACTTC. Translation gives CASSVLAQETQYF.

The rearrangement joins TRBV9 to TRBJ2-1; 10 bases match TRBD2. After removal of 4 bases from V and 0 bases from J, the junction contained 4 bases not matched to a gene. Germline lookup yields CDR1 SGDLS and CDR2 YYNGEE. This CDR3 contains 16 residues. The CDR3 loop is CASSPSGGASYNEQFF. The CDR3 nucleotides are TGTGCCAGCAGCCCGAGCGGGGGGGCCTCCTACAATGAGCAGTTCTTC.

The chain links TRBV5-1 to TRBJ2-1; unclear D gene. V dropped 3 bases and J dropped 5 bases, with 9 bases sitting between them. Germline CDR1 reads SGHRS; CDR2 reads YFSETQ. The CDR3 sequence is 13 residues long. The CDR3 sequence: CASSSGRNNEQFF. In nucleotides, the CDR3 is TGCGCCAGCAGCTCTGGCAGGAACAATGAGCAGTTCTTC.

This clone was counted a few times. The DNA for the CDR3 is TGCAGTGCTGTCCGCTACGAGCAGTACTTC. This codes for CSAVRYEQYF. The chain couples TRBV20-1 to TRBJ2-7; D gene unclear. The length of the CDR3 is 10 residues. The germline gives CDR1 DFQATT, CDR2 SNEGSKA (reference sequence). Trimming left V 5 bases short and J 3 bases short, with 5 bases between.

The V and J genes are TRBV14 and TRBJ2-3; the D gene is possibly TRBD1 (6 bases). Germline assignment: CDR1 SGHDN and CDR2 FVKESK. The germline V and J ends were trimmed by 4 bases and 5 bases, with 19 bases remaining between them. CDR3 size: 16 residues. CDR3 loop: CASSLPGQGPQDTQYF. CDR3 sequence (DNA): TGTGCCAGCAGCCTCCCGGGGCAGGGGCCTCAAGATACGCAGTATTTT.

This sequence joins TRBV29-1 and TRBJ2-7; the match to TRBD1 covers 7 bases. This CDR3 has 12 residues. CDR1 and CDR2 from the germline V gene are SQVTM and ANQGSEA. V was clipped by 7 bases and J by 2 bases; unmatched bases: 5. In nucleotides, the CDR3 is TGCAGCGCTCGGGACAGAGCCTACGAGCAGTACTTC. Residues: CSARDRAYEQYF.

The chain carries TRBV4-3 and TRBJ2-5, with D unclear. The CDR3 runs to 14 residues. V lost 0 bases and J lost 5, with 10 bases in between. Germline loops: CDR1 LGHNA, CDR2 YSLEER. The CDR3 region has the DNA TGCGCCAGCAGCCAAGAGGTAGCCCGGGAGACCCAGTACTTC. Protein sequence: CASSQEVARETQYF.

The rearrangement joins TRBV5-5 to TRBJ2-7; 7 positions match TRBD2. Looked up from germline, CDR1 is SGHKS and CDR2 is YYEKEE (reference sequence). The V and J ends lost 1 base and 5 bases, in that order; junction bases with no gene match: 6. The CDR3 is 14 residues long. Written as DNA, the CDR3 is TGTGCCAGCAGCTTGTTGGGGGGGACCGACGAGCAGTACTTC. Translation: CASSLLGGTDEQYF.